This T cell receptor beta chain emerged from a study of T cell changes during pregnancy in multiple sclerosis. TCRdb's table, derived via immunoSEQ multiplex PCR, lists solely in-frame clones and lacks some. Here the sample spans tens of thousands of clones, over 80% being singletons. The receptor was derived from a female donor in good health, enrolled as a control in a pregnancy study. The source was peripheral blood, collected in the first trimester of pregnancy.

CDR3 residues: CASSTTGEKLFF. In DNA form, the CDR3 reads TGTGCCAGCAGCACAACAGGGGAAAAACTGTTTTTT. The chain has TRBV9 and TRBJ1-4, with a weak D call TRBD1 (6 bases). Per the germline V gene, CDR1 is SGDLS and CDR2 is YYNGEE. V shed 4 bases and J shed 8 bases, with 9 bases lying between them. The CDR3 totals 12 residues. The whole variable domain, filled in from reference TRBV9 and TRBJ1-4, reads DSGVTQTPKHLITATGQRVTLRCSPRSGDLSVYWYQQSLDQGLQFLIQYYNGEERAKGNILERFSAQQFPDLHSELNLSSLELGDSALYFCASSTTGEKLFFGSGTQLSVL.